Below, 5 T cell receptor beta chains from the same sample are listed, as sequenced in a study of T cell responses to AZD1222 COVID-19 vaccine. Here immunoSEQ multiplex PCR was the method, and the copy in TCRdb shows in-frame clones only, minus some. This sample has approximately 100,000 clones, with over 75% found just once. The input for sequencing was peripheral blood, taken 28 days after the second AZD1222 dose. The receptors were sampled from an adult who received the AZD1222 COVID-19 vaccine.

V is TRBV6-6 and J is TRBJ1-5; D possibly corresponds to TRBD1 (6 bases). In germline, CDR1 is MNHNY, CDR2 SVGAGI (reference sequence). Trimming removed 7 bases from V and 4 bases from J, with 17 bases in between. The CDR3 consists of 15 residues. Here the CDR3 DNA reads TGTGCCAGCACGCTGATACAGGGACCGAATCAGCCCCAGCATTTT. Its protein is CASTLIQGPNQPQHF.

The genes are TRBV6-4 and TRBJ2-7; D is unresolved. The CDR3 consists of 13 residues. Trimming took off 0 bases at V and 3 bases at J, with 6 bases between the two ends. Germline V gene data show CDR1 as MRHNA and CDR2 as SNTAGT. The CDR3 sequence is CASSDSLDYEQYF. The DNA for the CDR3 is TGTGCCAGCAGTGACTCACTGGACTACGAGCAGTACTTC.

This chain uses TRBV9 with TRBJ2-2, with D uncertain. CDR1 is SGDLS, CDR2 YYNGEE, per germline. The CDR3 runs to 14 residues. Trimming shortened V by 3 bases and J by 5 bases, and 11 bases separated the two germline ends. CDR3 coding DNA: TGTGCCAGCAGCGCCTATCTAACAACCGGGGAGCTGTTTTTT. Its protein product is CASSAYLTTGELFF. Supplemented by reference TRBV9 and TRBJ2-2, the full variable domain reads DSGVTQTPKHLITATGQRVTLRCSPRSGDLSVYWYQQSLDQGLQFLIQYYNGEERAKGNILERFSAQQFPDLHSELNLSSLELGDSALYFCASSAYLTTGELFFGEGSRLTVL.

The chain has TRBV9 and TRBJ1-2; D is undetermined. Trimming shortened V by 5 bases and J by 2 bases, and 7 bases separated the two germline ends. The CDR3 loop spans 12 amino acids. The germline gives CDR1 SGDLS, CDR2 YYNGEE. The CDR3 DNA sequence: TGTGCCAGCAGTCACCAAAACTATGGCTACACCTTC. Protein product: CASSHQNYGYTF.

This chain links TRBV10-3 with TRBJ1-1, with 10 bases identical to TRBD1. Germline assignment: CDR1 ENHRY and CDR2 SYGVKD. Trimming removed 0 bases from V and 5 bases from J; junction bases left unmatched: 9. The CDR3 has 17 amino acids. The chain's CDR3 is CAISESTGGAVGTEAFF. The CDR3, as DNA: TGTGCCATCAGTGAGTCGACAGGGGGCGCGGTAGGGACTGAAGCTTTCTTT.